This TCR beta chain was profiled in a study of control samples from healthy donors and cancer patients. Data came from immunoSEQ multiplex PCR; TCRdb stores just in-frame clones and leaves some out. The table has under 130,000 clones, approximately 83% seen once. This clone was seen only a few times. The CDR3 spans 18 residues. The V and J ends lost 2 bases and 2 bases, in that order; junction bases with no gene match: 11. Germline V gene lookup returns CDR1 LGHNA and CDR2 YNFKEQ. What was sequenced was blood. The TCR comes from a woman in her 50s in good health. This chain uses TRBV4-2 with TRBJ2-3; 9 positions agree with TRBD2. As DNA, the CDR3 is TGTGCCAGCAGCCAAAGGCACGCCGGGACTAGCAACACAGATACGCAGTATTTT. It encodes CASSQRHAGTSNTDTQYF.